These T cell receptor beta chains were read from a single sample in a study of cytomegalovirus exposure and HLA in healthy donors. This table comes from immunoSEQ multiplex PCR, and its TCRdb copy is limited to in-frame clones, with some not included. This table holds 150,000 to 200,000 clones, roughly 83% found once. Sequencing was performed on PBMCs. The receptors were sampled from a male donor in good health and CMV-seropositive. Both conserved end residues are part of each CDR3. D genes are given only for firm matches. Part of the rows lack a size; the others show once, few, many or a class for expanded clones.

J: TRBJ1-4; size: .; length: 14; V: TRBV2; D: TRBD1; DNA: TGTGCCAGCAGGACCGACAGGGGGCCTGAAAAACTGTTTTTT; CDR3: CASRTDRGPEKLFF
J: TRBJ2-5; size: .; length: 16; V: TRBV18; D: TRBD2; DNA: TGTGCCAGCTCACTCGGGACTAGCGGGAGTGGAGAGACCCAGTACTTC; CDR3: CASSLGTSGSGETQYF
J: TRBJ2-7; size: .; length: 15; V: TRBV11-2; D: .; DNA: TGTGCCAGCAGCTCGCTTGTCGGGGAGGCCTACGAGCAGTACTTC; CDR3: CASSSLVGEAYEQYF
J: TRBJ2-5; size: .; length: 16; V: TRBV10-3; D: TRBD2; DNA: TGTGCCATCAGTGCCCCAGCGGGGGCGACTCAAGAGACCCAGTACTTC; CDR3: CAISAPAGATQETQYF
J: TRBJ2-7; size: few; length: 14; V: TRBV14; D: .; DNA: TGTGCCAGCAGCCGACAGCGCGGGATTAGCGAGCAGTACTTC; CDR3: CASSRQRGISEQYF
J: TRBJ1-5; size: .; length: 15; V: TRBV2; D: TRBD1; DNA: TGTGCCACCCGAATGGACAGGGTAAGCAATCAGCCCCAGCATTTT; CDR3: CATRMDRVSNQPQHF
J: TRBJ1-5; size: .; length: 17; V: TRBV5-5; D: .; DNA: TGTGCCAGCAGCTTAACGCCGACAGGCCTTAGCAATCAGCCCCAGCATTTT; CDR3: CASSLTPTGLSNQPQHF
J: TRBJ1-2; size: .; length: 13; V: TRBV7-2; D: .; DNA: TGTGCCAGCAATGGGCGAGCTAACTATGGCTACACCTTC; CDR3: CASNGRANYGYTF
J: TRBJ2-2; size: .; length: 18; V: TRBV15; D: TRBD2; DNA: TGTGCCACCAGCAGCGGGTTTACTAGCGGGGGGGGTCCCGGGGAGCTGTTTTTT; CDR3: CATSSGFTSGGGPGELFF
J: TRBJ1-1; size: .; length: 15; V: TRBV5-4; D: TRBD1; DNA: TGTGCCAGCAGCTCAGCACAGGGGAGAAACACTGAAGCTTTCTTT; CDR3: CASSSAQGRNTEAFF
J: TRBJ2-1; size: .; length: 13; V: TRBV7-9; D: .; DNA: TGTGCCAGCAGCTTAGCCAGGTTCAATGAGCAGTTCTTC; CDR3: CASSLARFNEQFF
J: TRBJ1-2; size: .; length: 12; V: TRBV10-3; D: .; DNA: TGTGCCATCAGTGAGGGACAGCTCGGCTACACCTTC; CDR3: CAISEGQLGYTF
J: TRBJ2-1; size: .; length: 17; V: TRBV7-9; D: TRBD2; DNA: TGTTCCAGCAGCTACGACTTACAACCTAGCGGGGGAAATGAGCAGTTCTTC; CDR3: CSSSYDLQPSGGNEQFF
J: TRBJ2-5; size: .; length: 15; V: TRBV7-2; D: .; DNA: TGTGCCAGCAGCTTAACAGGGACGAGACAAGAGACCCAGTACTTC; CDR3: CASSLTGTRQETQYF
J: TRBJ2-7; size: .; length: 15; V: TRBV4-1; D: TRBD1; DNA: TGCGCCAGCAGCCAAACCGGGACAGGTTTTGACGAGCAGTACTTC; CDR3: CASSQTGTGFDEQYF
J: TRBJ2-7; size: .; length: 17; V: TRBV4-3; D: .; DNA: TGCGCCAGCAGCCTTGCCTGGAGTGACAGCTTCTCCTACGAGCAGTACTTC; CDR3: CASSLAWSDSFSYEQYF
J: TRBJ2-1; size: .; length: 15; V: TRBV28; D: TRBD2; DNA: TGTGCCATTGCCACCGGGACTACCTCCTACAATGAGCAGTTCTTC; CDR3: CAIATGTTSYNEQFF
J: TRBJ2-1; size: .; length: 14; V: TRBV11-3; D: .; DNA: TGTGCCAGCAGCTTCGGGGGGCGCGGAAATGAGCAGTTCTTC; CDR3: CASSFGGRGNEQFF
J: TRBJ2-7; size: .; length: 12; V: TRBV6-5; D: .; DNA: TGTGCCAGCAGTCCCACCGGTGACGAGCAGTACTTC; CDR3: CASSPTGDEQYF
J: TRBJ2-1; size: .; length: 15; V: TRBV6-4; D: TRBD2; DNA: TGTGCCAGCAGTGAGATAGCGGGAGTTTCATATGAGCAGTTCTTC; CDR3: CASSEIAGVSYEQFF
J: TRBJ1-5; size: .; length: 12; V: TRBV27; D: .; DNA: TGTGCCAGCAGCTTACAGGGCCAGCCCCAGCATTTT; CDR3: CASSLQGQPQHF
J: TRBJ1-4; size: .; length: 15; V: TRBV5-1; D: .; DNA: TGCGCCAGCAGCCGTGACGGGTCCTCGGGTGAAAAACTGTTTTTT; CDR3: CASSRDGSSGEKLFF
J: TRBJ2-5; size: .; length: 12; V: TRBV7-6; D: .; DNA: TGTGCCAGCAGCTCCCGGGAAGAGACCCAGTACTTC; CDR3: CASSSREETQYF
J: TRBJ1-1; size: .; length: 15; V: TRBV6-1; D: TRBD1; DNA: TGTGCCAGCAGTCGCAAGACAGGGGGGGCCACTGAAGCTTTCTTT; CDR3: CASSRKTGGATEAFF
J: TRBJ1-1; size: .; length: 14; V: TRBV6-1; D: .; DNA: TGTGCCAGCAGTGTAGGGGAACCCAACACTGAAGCTTTCTTT; CDR3: CASSVGEPNTEAFF
J: TRBJ1-5; size: few; length: 18; V: TRBV28; D: .; DNA: TGTGCCAGCAGTTTTTTAATCCGGGGGGTGGAGGTCGATCAGCCCCAGCATTTT; CDR3: CASSFLIRGVEVDQPQHF
J: TRBJ2-1; size: .; length: 15; V: TRBV6-5; D: .; DNA: TGTGCCAGCAGTCGAGACACGAGCTCCTACAATGAGCAGTTCTTC; CDR3: CASSRDTSSYNEQFF